The 19 T cell receptor beta chains listed next were all sequenced from one sample in a study of T cells after yellow fever vaccination. Each CDR3 protein is one row after TCRdb ran MiXCR on the 5' RACE reads. Of under 95,000 distinct CDR3 sequences in the sample, under 9.5% are singletons; the top ten hold around 28%. The material was CD8+ T cells sorted from PBMCs, obtained 10 to 11 days after the first yellow fever vaccination. The receptor source for this set is a young man who received the YFV17D yellow fever vaccine.

This clonotype occurred once. V and J are TRBV4-3 and TRBJ2-7; 8 bases fit TRBD1. The CDR3 consists of 14 residues. Trimming at V came to 4 bases and at J to 3 bases, leaving 5 bases not matched to a gene. Germline CDR1 reads LGHNA; CDR2 reads YSLEER. CDR3: CASSLDRGHYEQYF. The CDR3 coding sequence is TGCGCCAGCAGCCTCGACAGGGGACACTACGAGCAGTACTTC.

This clonotype was seen many times. J is TRBJ2-1 and V is TRBV7-9; 7 bases are a match to TRBD2. Germline CDR1 and CDR2: SEHNR and FQNEAQ (reference sequence). The CDR3 length is 16 residues. J gave up 4 bases and V 2 bases, and 8 bases lay outside the gene matches. This chain's CDR3 is CASSLSPGGMYNEQFF. In DNA form, the CDR3 reads TGTGCCAGCAGCTTATCGCCGGGGGGAATGTACAATGAGCAGTTCTTC.

This clonotype turned up a few times. The chain combines TRBV24-1 with TRBJ2-2; D is uncertain. From germline, CDR1 is KGHDR and CDR2 SFDVKD. V dropped 7 bases and J dropped 8 bases, with 19 bases sitting between them. The CDR3 covers 15 residues. CDR3 protein: CATSRTPFLSGELFF. Here the CDR3 DNA reads TGTGCCACCAGCCGGACCCCATTCCTTTCGGGGGAGCTGTTTTTT.

There are many counts of this clonotype. V is TRBV7-9 and J is TRBJ1-2; 8 positions match TRBD1. CDR1 is SEHNR and CDR2 is FQNEAQ in the germline V gene (reference sequence). The CDR3 is 16 amino acids. Trimming at V came to 5 bases and at J to 7 bases, leaving 15 bases not matched to a gene. The CDR3 region is CASSPPGLQGDRGYTF. The CDR3 nucleotides are TGTGCCAGCAGCCCTCCTGGGCTACAGGGGGATCGTGGCTACACCTTC.

This clonotype has a count of ten or more. V gene TRBV7-6 combines with J gene TRBJ2-3; tentative D call: TRBD2 (7 bases). Germline assignment: CDR1 SGHVS and CDR2 FNYEAQ. V lost 5 bases and J lost 11, with 14 bases in between. CDR3 length: 12 residues. The chain's CDR3 is CASSPGGGRQYF. In DNA, the CDR3 is TGTGCCAGCAGCCCTGGGGGGGGCCGGCAGTATTTT.

The V gene is TRBV6-5, the J gene TRBJ2-2, with 11 nucleotides matching TRBD1. The CDR3 is 16 residues long. The junction had 9 bases not matched to a gene; V was cut back by 6 bases and J by 6 bases. CDR1 MNHEY and CDR2 SVGAGI come from the germline V gene. CDR3 DNA: TGTGCCAGCAGCCCCGGGACAGGGGGAATATCCGGGGAGCTGTTTTTT. It yields the protein CASSPGTGGISGELFF.

This chain uses TRBV10-3 with TRBJ1-2, with D possibly matching TRBD1 (6 bases). CDR1 is ENHRY, CDR2 SYGVKD, per germline. The CDR3 covers 15 residues. V was cut by 0 bases and J by 5 bases, with 13 bases left in between. In DNA form, the CDR3 reads TGTGCCATCAGTGAGTCATTGGGGGCAAGTTATGGCTACACCTTC. Protein sequence: CAISESLGASYGYTF.

To note about this clonotype: One end of the junction does not line up with germline, which may come from a read error. J is TRBJ1-5 and V is TRBV12-3 or TRBV12-4; 7 positions agree with TRBD1. There are 18 residues in the CDR3. The chain's CDR3 is CAISLAPDRQGAGQPQHF. The CDR3 DNA follows: TGTGCCATCAGTTTAGCCCCGGACCGACAGGGAGCGGGTCAGCCCCAGCATTTT.

The chain links TRBV6-5 to TRBJ2-1; 11 bases match TRBD1. The CDR3 covers 15 residues. Trimming took 2 bases from V and 4 from J; bases not matched to a gene: 1. Per the germline V gene, CDR1 is MNHEY and CDR2 is SVGAGI. In DNA form, the CDR3 reads TGTGCCAGCAGTTACGGACAGGGGGCTTACAATGAGCAGTTCTTC. It translates to CASSYGQGAYNEQFF.

The gene calls are TRBV4-1 and TRBJ1-5; 11 nucleotides agree with TRBD1. The CDR3 loop spans 14 amino acids. The germline V gene has CDR1 MGHRA and CDR2 YSYEKL. With V trimmed by 5 bases and J by 5 bases, 2 bases remained unmatched. CDR3 in amino acids: CASSRDRGDQPQHF. CDR3 bases: TGCGCCAGCAGCAGGGACAGGGGGGATCAGCCCCAGCATTTT.

This clonotype has a count of ten or more. This rearrangement joins TRBV7-9 to TRBJ1-1; no clear D. The CDR3 totals 15 residues. V was cut by 8 bases and J by 1 base, with 17 bases left in between. Germline CDR1 reads SEHNR; CDR2 reads FQNEAQ (reference sequence). For the CDR3, the DNA is TGTGCCAGCGAATCAACGGTGCTGGGGAACACTGAAGCTTTCTTT. Amino acid sequence: CASESTVLGNTEAFF.

There are many counts of this clonotype. This rearrangement joins TRBV4-3 to TRBJ2-7; 8 bases are shared with TRBD1. V lost 0 bases to trimming and J lost 2 bases; unmatched junction nucleotides: 6. CDR3 length equals 16 residues. CDR1 and CDR2 from the germline V gene are LGHNA and YSLEER. The CDR3 reads CASSQDMGQVAYEQYF. DNA for the CDR3: TGCGCCAGCAGCCAAGATATGGGACAGGTCGCCTACGAGCAGTACTTC.

This chain joins TRBV29-1 and TRBJ1-5; 9 nucleotides agree with TRBD1. CDR3 size: 13 residues. Germline CDR1 and CDR2: SQVTM and ANQGSEA. V shed 6 bases and J 4 bases; nucleotides not matched to a gene: 4. CDR3 bases: TGCAGCGTCAGGACAGGGGAAAATCAGCCCCAGCATTTT. This sequence encodes CSVRTGENQPQHF.

About this clonotype itself: At one of its ends the junction is not consistent with the germline gene, which may arise from a read error. V usage is TRBV7-3 and J usage is TRBJ2-1; tentatively, D is TRBD1 (7 bases). The CDR3 covers 14 residues. Germline V lookup: CDR1 SGHTA, CDR2 FQGTGA. CDR3 in DNA: TGTGCCAGCTCCGCAGGGGGGTCCTGCAATGAGCAGTTCTTC. Amino acid sequence: CASSAGGSCNEQFF.

This clonotype was counted at least ten times. The rearrangement links TRBV12-3 or TRBV12-4 to TRBJ1-1; D possibly corresponds to TRBD1 (6 bases). V was shortened by 2 bases and J by 5 bases, with 12 bases between the two germline ends. This CDR3 spans 14 amino acids. CDR3 sequence reads: CASSLLQGYTEAFF. CDR3 nucleotides: TGTGCCAGCAGTTTATTACAGGGCTATACTGAAGCTTTCTTT.

The gene calls are TRBV15 and TRBJ1-5; D unresolved. Between the trimmed V and J ends, which lost 0 bases and 4 bases, there was a span of 13 bases. Germline CDR1 and CDR2: LNHNV and YYDKDF (reference sequence). The CDR3 runs to 16 residues. CDR3 region: CATSRDVGELNQPQHF. The CDR3 bases are TGTGCCACCAGCAGAGATGTTGGGGAGTTAAATCAGCCCCAGCATTTT. The complete variable domain, with remaining parts taken from reference TRBV15 and TRBJ1-5, reads DAMVIQNPRYQVTQFGKPVTLSCSQTLNHNVMYWYQQKSSQAPKLLFHYYDKDFNNEADTPDNFQSRRPNTSFCFLDIRSPGLGDTAMYLCATSRDVGELNQPQHFGDGTRLSIL.

This clonotype has at least ten counts. The rearrangement joins TRBV6-5 to TRBJ1-3; D ambiguous. This CDR3 contains 13 residues. Between the trimmed V and J ends, which lost 0 bases and 4 bases, there was a span of 4 bases. CDR1 is MNHEY and CDR2 is SVGAGI in the germline V gene. The CDR3 region has the DNA TGTGCCAGCAGTTACTCAGGGGGAAACACCATATATTTT. It encodes CASSYSGGNTIYF.

This clonotype was counted a few times. The rearrangement joins TRBV5-1 to TRBJ2-5, with D perhaps TRBD1 (5 bases). The CDR3 sequence is 15 residues long. The V end lost 2 bases, the J end lost 1 base, and 12 bases lay between the germline ends. Germline CDR1 is SGHRS and CDR2 is YFSETQ. The CDR3 is CASSFTVGPQETQYF. The CDR3, as DNA: TGCGCCAGCAGCTTCACCGTGGGGCCCCAAGAGACCCAGTACTTC.

This clonotype occurred many times. This chain joins TRBV6-5 and TRBJ1-5; no reliable D call. The CDR3 consists of 15 residues. Germline assignment: CDR1 MNHEY and CDR2 SVGAGI. Trimming left V 6 bases short and J 2 bases short, with 14 bases between. Written as DNA, the CDR3 is TGTGCCAGCAGGTTGGGCCCTGGAGGCAATCAGCCCCAGCATTTT. Encoded protein: CASRLGPGGNQPQHF.